This is a list of T cell receptor beta chains from one sample in a study of T-cell reconstitution after alpha-beta-depleted transplantation in children. TCRdb re-called the PCR reads with MiXCR, one entry per CDR3 protein. The profile covers 530,000 or so distinct CDR3 sequences, with over 25% appearing a single time and 30% to 45% taken by the ten largest. The sample in question was PBMCs, obtained before TCRalphabeta/CD19-depleted stem cell transplant. The source of these receptors is a boy younger than two with Wiskott-Aldrich syndrome, due to receive a stem cell transplant. The CDR3 runs from the conserved cysteine through the conserved F or W. The order of the fields is CDR3 protein, J gene, V gene, CDR3 length.

CDR3aa: CASSNPRTSGTHNNEQFF
j_gene: TRBJ2-1
v_gene: TRBV12-3/TRBV12-4
len: 18

CDR3aa: CASRTFQGARGYTF
j_gene: TRBJ1-2
v_gene: TRBV19
len: 14

CDR3aa: CASSPGQGEGYTF
j_gene: TRBJ1-2
v_gene: TRBV5-1
len: 13

CDR3aa: CASRWTIDLHF
j_gene: TRBJ1-6
v_gene: TRBV6-1
len: 11

CDR3aa: CASGTGRSNQPQHF
j_gene: TRBJ1-5
v_gene: TRBV6-1
len: 14

CDR3aa: CASSARLAGVIPEQFF
j_gene: TRBJ2-1
v_gene: TRBV19
len: 16

CDR3aa: CATSDDSGGRGDTQYF
j_gene: TRBJ2-3
v_gene: TRBV24-1
len: 16

CDR3aa: CATSDPTSNTGELFF
j_gene: TRBJ2-2
v_gene: TRBV24-1
len: 15

CDR3aa: CASSLAGQGSGRNYEQYF
j_gene: TRBJ2-7
v_gene: TRBV5-1
len: 18

CDR3aa: CASSQEPGGAGNTIYF
j_gene: TRBJ1-3
v_gene: TRBV4-1
len: 16

CDR3aa: CSARVPRSGRASAGELFF
j_gene: TRBJ2-2
v_gene: TRBV20-1
len: 18

CDR3aa: CSARKENSNQPQHF
j_gene: TRBJ1-5
v_gene: TRBV20-1
len: 14

CDR3aa: CASSPGGAEKLFF
j_gene: TRBJ1-4
v_gene: TRBV6-1
len: 13

CDR3aa: CASSLQGVYTQYF
j_gene: TRBJ2-3
v_gene: TRBV28
len: 13

CDR3aa: CASSEGFSGANVLTF
j_gene: TRBJ2-6
v_gene: TRBV28
len: 15

CDR3aa: CAWAGGISQPQHF
j_gene: TRBJ1-5
v_gene: TRBV30
len: 13

CDR3aa: CASSQVPEFYEQYF
j_gene: TRBJ2-7
v_gene: TRBV4-1
len: 14

CDR3aa: CSARDLMSGNADTQYF
j_gene: TRBJ2-3
v_gene: TRBV20-1
len: 16

CDR3aa: CASSSSGGGQETQYF
j_gene: TRBJ2-5
v_gene: TRBV4-1
len: 15

CDR3aa: CRDRVVTEAFF
j_gene: TRBJ1-1
v_gene: TRBV20-1
len: 11

CDR3aa: CASSLGLSAAQPQHF
j_gene: TRBJ1-5
v_gene: TRBV11-2
len: 15

CDR3aa: CANLRGLAGLWVNEQFF
j_gene: TRBJ2-1
v_gene: TRBV10-2
len: 17

CDR3aa: CASSPYDLRSYEQYF
j_gene: TRBJ2-7
v_gene: TRBV4-1
len: 15

CDR3aa: CASTTPGRVTEAFF
j_gene: TRBJ1-1
v_gene: TRBV5-5
len: 14

CDR3aa: CASSPMGRASSNTEAFF
j_gene: TRBJ1-1
v_gene: TRBV5-1
len: 17

CDR3aa: CATSRVLEAVSTDTQYF
j_gene: TRBJ2-3
v_gene: TRBV15
len: 17

CDR3aa: CSARGLADSYNEQFF
j_gene: TRBJ2-1
v_gene: TRBV29-1
len: 15

CDR3aa: CASSLSGGGPYNEQFF
j_gene: TRBJ2-1
v_gene: TRBV28
len: 16

CDR3aa: CASSSATGTETQYF
j_gene: TRBJ2-5
v_gene: TRBV5-1
len: 14

CDR3aa: CASSLGGYGSPLHF
j_gene: TRBJ1-6
v_gene: TRBV7-2
len: 14

CDR3aa: CASSWRETYEQYF
j_gene: TRBJ2-7
v_gene: TRBV28
len: 13

CDR3aa: CASSSQRGEQFF
j_gene: TRBJ2-1
v_gene: TRBV12-3/TRBV12-4
len: 12

CDR3aa: CASSLYGSRAAGAADTQYF
j_gene: TRBJ2-3
v_gene: TRBV5-1
len: 19

CDR3aa: CASSFPSGGPGANVLTF
j_gene: TRBJ2-6
v_gene: TRBV12-3/TRBV12-4
len: 17

CDR3aa: CSARTAAIYGYTF
j_gene: TRBJ1-2
v_gene: TRBV20-1
len: 13

CDR3aa: CASSLGGEASSYNEQFF
j_gene: TRBJ2-1
v_gene: TRBV13
len: 17

CDR3aa: CSVAAGDYEQYF
j_gene: TRBJ2-7
v_gene: TRBV29-1
len: 12

CDR3aa: CASSPPSGRRETQYF
j_gene: TRBJ2-5
v_gene: TRBV18
len: 15

CDR3aa: CASSRTGGERETQYF
j_gene: TRBJ2-5
v_gene: TRBV2
len: 15

CDR3aa: CASSPVTGAASGNTIYF
j_gene: TRBJ1-3
v_gene: TRBV5-1
len: 17

CDR3aa: CIAASGIRDTQYF
j_gene: TRBJ2-3
v_gene: TRBV29-1
len: 13

CDR3aa: CASSLPLGNTIYF
j_gene: TRBJ1-3
v_gene: TRBV4-1
len: 13

CDR3aa: CASSHPGDGYTF
j_gene: TRBJ1-2
v_gene: TRBV3-1
len: 12

CDR3aa: CSATTGRNEQFF
j_gene: TRBJ2-1
v_gene: TRBV29-1
len: 12

CDR3aa: CASRTNDRGRNEQFF
j_gene: TRBJ2-1
v_gene: TRBV5-1
len: 15

CDR3aa: CASSLGGTSINEQFF
j_gene: TRBJ2-1
v_gene: TRBV5-1
len: 15

CDR3aa: CASSQVIASGSYEQYF
j_gene: TRBJ2-7
v_gene: TRBV14
len: 16

CDR3aa: CASSPGDLYNEQFF
j_gene: TRBJ2-1
v_gene: TRBV12-3/TRBV12-4
len: 14

CDR3aa: CSARPPGQVHGYTF
j_gene: TRBJ1-2
v_gene: TRBV20-1
len: 14

CDR3aa: CASSLSVSGELFF
j_gene: TRBJ2-2
v_gene: TRBV5-1
len: 13

CDR3aa: CSVEDLGRSKSYNEQFF
j_gene: TRBJ2-1
v_gene: TRBV29-1
len: 17

CDR3aa: CSAIAVSTDTQYF
j_gene: TRBJ2-3
v_gene: TRBV20-1
len: 13

CDR3aa: CASSESQGLNSPLHF
j_gene: TRBJ1-6
v_gene: TRBV25-1
len: 15

CDR3aa: CASSELNIQYF
j_gene: TRBJ2-4
v_gene: TRBV2
len: 11

CDR3aa: CASSFNGQDEQFF
j_gene: TRBJ2-1
v_gene: TRBV5-5
len: 13

CDR3aa: CASSMGLVGVYEQYF
j_gene: TRBJ2-7
v_gene: TRBV5-5
len: 15